The clone carrying this T cell receptor (beta chain) came up once. One end of the junction varies from germline; a read error may be responsible. This entry belongs to a study of cytomegalovirus exposure and HLA in healthy donors. Study context: Earlier, approximately 190 million T cells were analyzed, and over 95 million unique TCR beta sequences were found among them. Genetic ancestry analysis placed approximately 78% of the approximately 400 donors that were genotyped in the Caucasian-associated cluster.

The PCR employed 60 Vbeta primers together with 13 Jbeta primers. How the authors handled the data: About 88 million unique TCR beta chains, 9.5 million to 11 million of them shared, were counted by a later analysis. Here immunoSEQ multiplex PCR was the method, and the copy in TCRdb shows in-frame clones only, minus some. The D gene and trimming were derived from the DNA, and the V and J assignments and clone size from that table. The sample records approximately 110,000 clones, roughly 67% being singletons. CDR3 length: 15 amino acids. Germline V gene data show CDR1 as SEHNR and CDR2 as FQNEAQ (reference sequence).

Sequenced material: PBMCs. This clonotype was obtained from a man in his forties in good health and CMV-seronegative. The chain recombines TRBV7-9 with TRBJ1-1; D gene uncertain. The DNA for the CDR3 is TGTTCCAGCAGTCTTGTAACAGACATGAACACTGAAGCTTTCTTT. Its protein product is CSSSLVTDMNTEAFF.